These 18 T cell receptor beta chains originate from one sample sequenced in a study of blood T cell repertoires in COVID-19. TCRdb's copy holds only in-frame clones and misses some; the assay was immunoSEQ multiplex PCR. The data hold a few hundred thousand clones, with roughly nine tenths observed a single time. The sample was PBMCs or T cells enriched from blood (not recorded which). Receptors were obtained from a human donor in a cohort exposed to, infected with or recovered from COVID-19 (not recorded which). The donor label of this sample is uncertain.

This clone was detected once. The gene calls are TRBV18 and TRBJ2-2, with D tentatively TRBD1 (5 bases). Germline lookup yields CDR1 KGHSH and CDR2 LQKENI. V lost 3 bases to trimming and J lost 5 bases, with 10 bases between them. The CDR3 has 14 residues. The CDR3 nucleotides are TGTGCCAGCTCACCGACGGACAAGACCGGGGAGCTGTTTTTT. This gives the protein CASSPTDKTGELFF.

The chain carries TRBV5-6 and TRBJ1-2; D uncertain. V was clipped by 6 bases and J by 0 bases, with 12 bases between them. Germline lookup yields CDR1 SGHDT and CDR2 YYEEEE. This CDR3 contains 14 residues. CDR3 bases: TGTGCCAGCAACCTACAGCAATCTAACTATGGCTACACCTTC. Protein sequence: CASNLQQSNYGYTF.

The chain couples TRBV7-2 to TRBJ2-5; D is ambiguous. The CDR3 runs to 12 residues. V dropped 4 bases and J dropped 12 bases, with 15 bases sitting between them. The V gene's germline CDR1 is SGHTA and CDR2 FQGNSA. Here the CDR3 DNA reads TGTGCCAGCAGCTCCTTTTTCGGAGTAGAGTACTTC. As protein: CASSSFFGVEYF. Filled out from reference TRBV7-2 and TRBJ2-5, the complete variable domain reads GAGVSQSPSNKVTEKGKDVELRCDPISGHTALYWYRQSLGQGLEFLIYFQGNSAPDKSGLPSDRFSAERTGGSVSTLTIQRTQQEDSAVYLCASSSFFGVEYFGPGTRLLVL.

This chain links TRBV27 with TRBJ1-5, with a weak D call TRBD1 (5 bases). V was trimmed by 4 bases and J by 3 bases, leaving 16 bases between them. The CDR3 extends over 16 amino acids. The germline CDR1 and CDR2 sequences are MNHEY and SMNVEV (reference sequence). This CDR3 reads CASSSSGGDVNQPQHF. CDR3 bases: TGTGCCAGCAGTTCATCCGGGGGAGACGTCAATCAGCCCCAGCATTTT.

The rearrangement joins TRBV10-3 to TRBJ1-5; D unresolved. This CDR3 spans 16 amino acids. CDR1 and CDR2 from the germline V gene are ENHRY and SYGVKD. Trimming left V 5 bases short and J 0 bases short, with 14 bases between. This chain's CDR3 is CAISRPEDYSNQPQHF. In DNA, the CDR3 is TGTGCCATCAGTCGTCCAGAGGACTATAGCAATCAGCCCCAGCATTTT.

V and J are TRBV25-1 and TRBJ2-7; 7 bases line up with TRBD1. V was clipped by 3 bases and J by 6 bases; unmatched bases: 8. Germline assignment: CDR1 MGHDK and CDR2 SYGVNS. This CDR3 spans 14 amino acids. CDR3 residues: CASSERQGLVEQYF. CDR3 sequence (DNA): TGTGCCAGCAGTGAGAGACAGGGTTTAGTCGAGCAGTACTTC.

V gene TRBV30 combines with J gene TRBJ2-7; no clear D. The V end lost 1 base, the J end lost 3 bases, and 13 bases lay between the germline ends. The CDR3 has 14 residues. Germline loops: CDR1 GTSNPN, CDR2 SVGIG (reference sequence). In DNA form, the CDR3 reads TGTGCCTGGAGTGCTTTGTGGCCCAACTACGAGCAGTACTTC. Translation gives CAWSALWPNYEQYF.

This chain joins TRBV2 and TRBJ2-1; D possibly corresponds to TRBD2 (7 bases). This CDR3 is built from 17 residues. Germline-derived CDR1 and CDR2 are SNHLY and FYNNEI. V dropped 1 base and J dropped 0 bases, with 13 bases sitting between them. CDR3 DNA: TGTGCCAGCAGTGAAGATGGGGGGGCTAGCTCCTACAATGAGCAGTTCTTC. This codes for CASSEDGGASSYNEQFF.

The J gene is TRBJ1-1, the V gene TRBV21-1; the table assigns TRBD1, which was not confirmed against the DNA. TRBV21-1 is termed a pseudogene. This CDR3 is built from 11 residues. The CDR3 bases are TGTGCCAGCCGGGGACAGTCAGAAGCTTTCTTT. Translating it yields CASRGQSEAFF.

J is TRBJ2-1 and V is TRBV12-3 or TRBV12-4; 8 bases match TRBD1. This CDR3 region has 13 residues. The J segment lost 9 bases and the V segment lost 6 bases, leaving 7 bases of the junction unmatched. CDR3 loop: CASSPTGVGEQFF. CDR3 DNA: TGTGCCAGCAGCCCGACAGGGGTCGGTGAGCAGTTCTTC.

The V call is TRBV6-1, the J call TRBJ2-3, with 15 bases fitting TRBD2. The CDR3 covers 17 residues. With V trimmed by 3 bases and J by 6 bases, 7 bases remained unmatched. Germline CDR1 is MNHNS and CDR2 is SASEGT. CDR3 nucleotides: TGTGCCAGCAGTGAGAGGGGGACTAGCGGGGGGCTGGATACGCAGTATTTT. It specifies CASSERGTSGGLDTQYF.

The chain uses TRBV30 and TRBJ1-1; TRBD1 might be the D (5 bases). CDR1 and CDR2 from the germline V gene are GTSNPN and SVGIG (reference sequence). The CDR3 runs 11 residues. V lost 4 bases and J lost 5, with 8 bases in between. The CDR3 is CAWMRGTEAFF. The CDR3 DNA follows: TGTGCCTGGATGCGGGGGACTGAAGCTTTCTTT.

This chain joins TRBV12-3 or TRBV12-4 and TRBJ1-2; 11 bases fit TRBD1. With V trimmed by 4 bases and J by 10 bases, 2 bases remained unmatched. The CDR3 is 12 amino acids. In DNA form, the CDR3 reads TGTGCCAGCAGTTGGACAGGGGGCGACTACACCTTC. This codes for CASSWTGGDYTF.

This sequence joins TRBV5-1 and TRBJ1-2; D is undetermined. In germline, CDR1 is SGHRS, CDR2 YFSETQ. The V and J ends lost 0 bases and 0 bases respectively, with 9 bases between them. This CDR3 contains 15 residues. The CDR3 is CASSLVRQANYGYTF. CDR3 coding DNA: TGCGCCAGCAGCTTGGTCCGACAAGCTAACTATGGCTACACCTTC.

The CDR3 spells CASSFNPDRGLYNEQFF. For the CDR3, the DNA is TGTGCCAGCAGCTTCAACCCCGACAGGGGCCTTTACAATGAGCAGTTCTTC. This chain connects TRBV7-9 to TRBJ2-1; 8 bases agree with TRBD1. The CDR3 length is 17 residues. The ends lost 3 bases at V and 4 bases at J; junction bases unmatched: 11. CDR1 is SEHNR and CDR2 is FQNEAQ in the germline V gene (reference sequence).

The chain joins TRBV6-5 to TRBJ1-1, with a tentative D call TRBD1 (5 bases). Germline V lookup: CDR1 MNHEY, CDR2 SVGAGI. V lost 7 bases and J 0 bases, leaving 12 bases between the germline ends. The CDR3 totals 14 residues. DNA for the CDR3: TGTGCCAGCATGGTCGCAGGGATGAACACTGAAGCTTTCTTT. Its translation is CASMVAGMNTEAFF.

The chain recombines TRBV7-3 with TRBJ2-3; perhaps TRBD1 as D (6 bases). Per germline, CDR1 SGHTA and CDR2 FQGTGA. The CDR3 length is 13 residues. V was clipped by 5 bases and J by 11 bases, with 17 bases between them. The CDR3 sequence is CASSPGSDSGQYF. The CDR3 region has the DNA TGTGCCAGCAGCCCTGGGTCGGACAGCGGGCAGTATTTT.

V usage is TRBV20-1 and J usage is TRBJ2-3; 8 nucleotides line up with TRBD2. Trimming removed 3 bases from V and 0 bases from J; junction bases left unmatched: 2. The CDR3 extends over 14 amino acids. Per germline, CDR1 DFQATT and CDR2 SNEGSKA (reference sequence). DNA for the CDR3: TGCAGTGCTAGTACTAGCGGAAGCACAGATACGCAGTATTTT. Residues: CSASTSGSTDTQYF.